A single sample gave rise to the 32 T cell receptor beta chains below, sequenced in a study of T cells after yellow fever vaccination. One entry per CDR3 protein, called by TCRdb with MiXCR from the 5' RACE reads. The table includes about 220,000 distinct CDR3 sequences, approximately 6.8% detected once. The material sequenced was CD4+ T cells sorted from PBMCs, taken on the day of the yellow fever booster vaccination. The receptors originated from a man aged 25-40 years who received the YFV17D yellow fever vaccine.

This clonotype was observed many times. The rearrangement uses TRBV4-3 and TRBJ2-7; D possibly corresponds to TRBD1 (8 bases). The ends were cut back, 4 bases at V and 7 bases at J, with 23 bases in the middle. CDR1 is LGHNA and CDR2 is YSLEER in the germline V gene. The CDR3 runs 16 residues. The DNA of the CDR3 is TGCGCCAGCAGCCTTTTCCGGGCCGACAGGGGAGGGGAGCAGTACTTC. Amino acid sequence: CASSLFRADRGGEQYF.

This clonotype was seen a handful of times. The genes are TRBV4-1 and TRBJ2-3; D remains ambiguous. V lost 4 bases to trimming and J lost 6 bases, with 23 bases between them. Germline lookup yields CDR1 MGHRA and CDR2 YSYEKL. This CDR3 comprises 17 residues. The CDR3 loop is CASSPYETGWTTDTQYF. CDR3 nucleotide sequence: TGCGCCAGCAGCCCCTACGAGACGGGTTGGACCACTGATACGCAGTATTTT.

This clonotype was seen only a few times. The V and J genes are TRBV20-1 and TRBJ2-2; D perhaps matches TRBD2 (6 bases). In germline, CDR1 is DFQATT, CDR2 SNEGSKA (reference sequence). The V gene lost 0 bases and the J gene lost 2 bases, with 13 bases spanning the gap. The CDR3 runs 16 residues. In DNA, the CDR3 is TGCAGTGCTAGAGATGGGAGGCACGGAAACACCGGGGAGCTGTTTTTT. It codes for CSARDGRHGNTGELFF.

The chain combines TRBV24-1 with TRBJ2-5; TRBD1 or TRBD2 may be the D gene (6 bases each). The germline V gene has CDR1 KGHDR and CDR2 SFDVKD. The CDR3 runs to 16 residues. The V end was cut by 3 bases, the J end by 5 bases, with 18 bases between. This chain's CDR3 is CATSDRVRGGVETQYF. CDR3 DNA: TGTGCCACCAGTGATAGGGTCAGGGGAGGTGTGGAGACCCAGTACTTC.

This clonotype has only a few counts. This sequence joins TRBV20-1 and TRBJ2-7, with a weak D call TRBD2 (5 bases). The V end was cut by 3 bases, the J end by 7 bases, with 19 bases between. Germline V CDR1 and CDR2: DFQATT, SNEGSKA (reference sequence). The CDR3 spans 14 residues. The CDR3 sequence: CSASVLAPLWEQYF. The CDR3 nucleotides read TGCAGTGCTAGCGTCCTAGCCCCTTTGTGGGAGCAGTACTTC.

This clonotype was counted at least ten times. The V and J genes are TRBV18 and TRBJ1-5, with no clear D. The V gene lost 2 bases and the J gene lost 4 bases, with 9 bases spanning the gap. In germline, CDR1 is KGHSH, CDR2 LQKENI. The length of the CDR3 is 14 residues. CDR3 protein: CASSPGQENQPQHF. The CDR3 coding sequence is TGTGCCAGCTCACCAGGGCAGGAGAATCAGCCCCAGCATTTT.

This chain links TRBV20-1 with TRBJ1-3, with D possibly being TRBD1 (5 bases). V lost 3 bases and J 1 base, leaving 7 bases between the germline ends. This CDR3 comprises 13 residues. Germline V gene data show CDR1 as DFQATT and CDR2 as SNEGSKA (reference sequence). Here the CDR3 reads CSASPGSGNTIYF. In DNA, the CDR3 is TGCAGTGCTAGCCCAGGGTCTGGAAACACCATATATTTT.

This chain links TRBV11-3 with TRBJ2-1; no reliable D call. V was cut by 5 bases and J by 7 bases, with 9 bases left in between. The CDR3 runs to 12 residues. Germline assignment: CDR1 SGHNT and CDR2 YENEEA. The CDR3 sequence: CASSPGGNEQFF. CDR3 coding DNA: TGTGCCAGCAGCCCAGGCGGTAATGAGCAGTTCTTC.

This clonotype was seen more than once but under ten times. The chain couples TRBV11-1 to TRBJ2-3, with 14 nucleotides matching TRBD2. Germline CDR1 and CDR2: SGHAT and FQDESV (reference sequence). The CDR3 is made up of 19 amino acids. Trimming cost V 2 bases and J 1 base; bases outside gene matches: 8. The CDR3 sequence: CASSLTGLAGVKGTDTQYF. In DNA, the CDR3 is TGTGCCAGCAGCTTAACGGGACTAGCGGGAGTCAAGGGCACAGATACGCAGTATTTT.

This clonotype was seen many times. CDR3 sequence reads: CASSQQAGGGEKLFF. CDR3 DNA: TGTGCCAGCAGCCAGCAAGCCGGAGGAGGAGAAAAACTGTTTTTT. The chain employs TRBV4-2 and TRBJ1-4; D remains unclear. With 3 bases removed from V and 8 bases from J, the gap between germline ends came to 16 bases. From germline, CDR1 is LGHNA and CDR2 YNFKEQ. This CDR3 contains 15 residues.

Ten or more counts support this clonotype. The V call is TRBV11-2, the J call TRBJ2-7; a possible D gene is TRBD2 (5 bases). The CDR3 loop spans 16 amino acids. In germline, CDR1 is SGHAT, CDR2 FQNNGV. Trimming shortened V by 3 bases and J by 1 base, and 16 bases separated the two germline ends. The CDR3 DNA reads as TGTGCCAGCAGCTTCCTCCGCGGGCGGACGTCCTACGAGCAGTACTTC. Translation gives CASSFLRGRTSYEQYF.

This clonotype was seen a few times. This chain connects TRBV5-1 to TRBJ2-5; possible D gene TRBD2, 5 bases. Looked up from germline, CDR1 is SGHRS and CDR2 is YFSETQ. CDR3 length: 14 residues. Trimming shortened V by 1 base and J by 4 bases, and 11 bases separated the two germline ends. The CDR3 DNA sequence: TGCGCCAGCAGCTTGAGTGCGGGCCGAGAGACCCAGTACTTC. Amino acid sequence: CASSLSAGRETQYF.

This clonotype was seen ten or more times. The CDR3 nucleotides read TGCGCCAGCAGCTCAGGGGCTTTAGGAAGCACAGATACGCAGTATTTT. This sequence encodes CASSSGALGSTDTQYF. This chain connects TRBV5-1 to TRBJ2-3, with a tentative D call TRBD1 (6 bases). V was clipped by 3 bases and J by 0 bases, with 14 bases between them. This CDR3 has 16 residues. Germline V gene sequence: CDR1 SGHRS, CDR2 YFSETQ.

This clonotype was seen repeatedly, ten times or more. This chain connects TRBV11-2 to TRBJ2-2, with TRBD2 matching over 7 bases. Germline CDR1 reads SGHAT; CDR2 reads FQNNGV. J lost 4 bases, V lost 0 bases, and 5 bases had no gene match. This CDR3 has 16 residues. The CDR3 coding sequence is TGTGCCAGCAGCTTAGACCCGGGACTACTCACCGGGGAGCTGTTTTTT. This gives the protein CASSLDPGLLTGELFF.

The chain is built from TRBV3-1 and TRBJ2-1; 14 bases line up with TRBD2. Looked up from germline, CDR1 is LGHDT and CDR2 is YNNKEL (reference sequence). Losses at the gene ends were 3 bases for V and 7 bases for J; bases not matched to a gene: 8. This CDR3 is 17 amino acids long. The CDR3 DNA reads TGTGCCAGCAGCCATCGCGGGACTAGCGGGAGTAGAAATGAGCAGTTCTTC. Its protein product is CASSHRGTSGSRNEQFF.

The CDR3 region is CSAGVGNTEAFF. The CDR3 coding sequence is TGCAGCGCCGGGGTGGGAAACACTGAAGCTTTCTTT. The rearrangement uses TRBV29-1 and TRBJ1-1; no reliable D call. The CDR3 has 12 residues. The germline CDR1 and CDR2 sequences are SQVTM and ANQGSEA. V was trimmed by 7 bases and J by 2 bases, leaving 11 bases between them.

This clonotype has a handful of counts. The chain employs TRBV2 and TRBJ2-3; 7 bases align to TRBD1. The CDR3 extends over 16 amino acids. CDR1 SNHLY and CDR2 FYNNEI come from the germline V gene. V lost 7 bases to trimming and J lost 1 base; unmatched junction nucleotides: 11. The CDR3 region has the DNA TGTGCCAGCACCTTGGAGGCAGGGGGTGGCACAGATACGCAGTATTTT. The encoded protein is CASTLEAGGGTDTQYF.

This clonotype was recorded at least ten times. The genes are TRBV7-9 and TRBJ2-4; D is unclear. The CDR3 runs 11 residues. Between the trimmed V and J ends, which lost 0 bases and 9 bases, there was a span of 3 bases. The germline CDR1 and CDR2 sequences are SEHNR and FQNEAQ (reference sequence). The DNA of the CDR3 is TGTGCCAGCAGCTTAGCAACCATTCAGTACTTC. Translation: CASSLATIQYF.

This clonotype was seen ten or more times. The rearrangement joins TRBV27 to TRBJ2-2, with 8 bases aligning to TRBD2. The CDR3 totals 14 residues. V trimming: 6 bases; J trimming: 7 bases; junction bases outside the gene matches: 7. Germline V gene sequence: CDR1 MNHEY, CDR2 SMNVEV (reference sequence). CDR3 region: CASSAGGVGGELFF. In DNA form, the CDR3 reads TGTGCCAGCAGCGCCGGGGGGGTAGGCGGGGAGCTGTTTTTT.

The V gene is TRBV12-3 or TRBV12-4, the J gene TRBJ2-3, with D tentatively TRBD2 (6 bases). With 3 bases removed from V and 6 bases from J, the gap between germline ends came to 16 bases. The CDR3 contains 15 residues. The CDR3 DNA sequence: TGTGCCAGCAGTTTTGATCCGGGGGTCATGGATACGCAGTATTTT. This encodes CASSFDPGVMDTQYF.

This clonotype was found many times. The DNA for the CDR3 is TGCGCCAGCAGCCCCCGGGCGGGACTAGCGGGGACCCCTTCCTACAATGAGCAGTTCTTC. Its protein is CASSPRAGLAGTPSYNEQFF. The J gene is TRBJ2-1, the V gene TRBV4-3, with TRBD2 matching 13 bases. This CDR3 is 20 amino acids long. The germline gives CDR1 LGHNA, CDR2 YSLEER. The V segment lost 4 bases and the J segment 1 base; nucleotides outside the gene matches: 13.

This clonotype was seen ten or more times. The chain carries TRBV7-2 and TRBJ2-3; D unclear. The germline CDR1 and CDR2 sequences are SGHTA and FQGNSA. The CDR3 is 14 residues long. Trimming took off 3 bases at V and 2 bases at J, with 9 bases between the two ends. CDR3 region: CASSFGPYTDTQYF. CDR3 nucleotides: TGTGCCAGCAGCTTCGGACCCTACACAGATACGCAGTATTTT.

The chain employs TRBV14 and TRBJ2-5; 11 bases agree with TRBD2. V was clipped by 1 base and J by 5 bases; unmatched bases: 3. Germline V lookup: CDR1 SGHDN, CDR2 FVKESK. CDR3 length: 15 residues. The CDR3 sequence: CASSQGLAGTETQYF. The CDR3 DNA sequence: TGTGCCAGCAGCCAAGGACTAGCGGGAACGGAGACCCAGTACTTC.

This clonotype was picked up a small number of times. The rearrangement links TRBV24-1 to TRBJ2-1, with 8 bases that match TRBD2. The V and J ends lost 0 bases and 6 bases, in that order; junction bases with no gene match: 9. The CDR3 has 17 residues. Germline CDR1 reads KGHDR; CDR2 reads SFDVKD. This chain's CDR3 is CATSDLRVGLAGNEQFF. In nucleotides, the CDR3 is TGTGCCACCAGTGATTTGAGGGTAGGGCTAGCGGGCAATGAGCAGTTCTTC.

V gene TRBV11-2 combines with J gene TRBJ2-2; D is unresolved. CDR1 SGHAT and CDR2 FQNNGV come from the germline V gene. The CDR3 has 14 residues. V dropped 2 bases and J dropped 8 bases, with 12 bases sitting between them. For the CDR3, the DNA is TGTGCCAGCAGCTTAAGCCGCTTGTCTGGGGAGCTGTTTTTT. As protein: CASSLSRLSGELFF.

The chain recombines TRBV5-8 with TRBJ2-1, with 8 bases lining up with TRBD2. The CDR3 runs 14 residues. Germline V gene sequence: CDR1 SGHTS, CDR2 YDEGEE. The J segment lost 7 bases and the V segment lost 4 bases, leaving 7 bases of the junction unmatched. This CDR3 is CASSIGLALNEQFF. CDR3 DNA: TGTGCCAGCAGCATAGGACTAGCCCTTAATGAGCAGTTCTTC.

This clonotype was counted many times. J is TRBJ1-1 and V is TRBV5-8; D uncertain. Per germline, CDR1 SGHTS and CDR2 YDEGEE. V lost 3 bases and J 6 bases, leaving 12 bases between the germline ends. The CDR3 is made up of 13 amino acids. The CDR3 here is CASSSTLGSEAFF. The CDR3 region has the DNA TGTGCCAGCAGCTCTACATTGGGGTCTGAAGCTTTCTTT.

In this sample, this clonotype turned up many times. V usage is TRBV4-3 and J usage is TRBJ2-4; no clear D. The germline V gene encodes CDR1 LGHNA and CDR2 YSLEER. Trimming took 0 bases from V and 4 from J, leaving 4 bases between them. The CDR3 extends over 13 amino acids. The CDR3 sequence is CASSQDIKNIQYF. As DNA, the CDR3 is TGCGCCAGCAGCCAAGACATTAAAAACATTCAGTACTTC.

This clonotype was counted only a few times. The J gene is TRBJ2-1, the V gene TRBV20-1; D not resolved. Germline V gene sequence: CDR1 DFQATT, CDR2 SNEGSKA (reference sequence). V was shortened by 3 bases and J by 0 bases, with 9 bases between the two germline ends. The CDR3 length is 14 residues. CDR3 residues: CSASSPTSYNEQFF. In DNA, the CDR3 is TGCAGTGCTAGTTCTCCAACCTCCTACAATGAGCAGTTCTTC.

CDR3 sequence: CASSFSPGVSYEQYF. The CDR3 DNA follows: TGTGCCAGCAGCTTTTCGCCAGGTGTCTCCTACGAGCAGTACTTC. The rearrangement uses TRBV5-6 and TRBJ2-7, with unresolved D. CDR3 length: 15 amino acids. Germline values: CDR1 SGHDT, CDR2 YYEEEE. The ends were cut back, 2 bases at V and 0 bases at J, with 12 bases in the middle. Combining the CDR3 with reference TRBV5-6 and TRBJ2-7 gives the whole variable domain DAGVTQSPTHLIKTRGQQVTLRCSPKSGHDTVSWYQQALGQGPQFIFQYYEEEERQRGNFPDRFSGHQFPNYSSELNVNALLLGDSALYLCASSFSPGVSYEQYFGPGTRLTVT.

This clonotype came up many times. The chain employs TRBV15 and TRBJ2-1; D might be TRBD2 (6 bases). Germline V lookup: CDR1 LNHNV, CDR2 YYDKDF (reference sequence). Trimming left V 1 base short and J 7 bases short, with 11 bases between. The CDR3 contains 14 residues. Written as DNA, the CDR3 is TGTGCCACCAGCAGAGCGGCGGGAATGAATGAGCAGTTCTTC. It encodes CATSRAAGMNEQFF.

This clonotype came up many times. The V gene is TRBV29-1, the J gene TRBJ2-7; the D gene is possibly TRBD2 (5 bases). V gave up 4 bases and J gave up 5 bases, with 6 bases separating them. This CDR3 is built from 10 residues. Germline assignment: CDR1 SQVTM and CDR2 ANQGSEA. CDR3 DNA: TGCAGCGTTGGAGGGAACGAGCAGTACTTC. Its translation: CSVGGNEQYF.